This TCR beta chain was recorded in a study of blood T cell repertoires in COVID-19. Study summary: Specimens from acute and convalescent COVID-19 originated in the United States, Italy and Spain. Nucleic acid was either cDNA or gDNA, and it came from T cells, B-cell-depleted T cells, or PBMCs.

The CDR3 runs 15 residues. CDR1 is SGHAT and CDR2 is FQNNGV in the germline V gene. V lost 2 bases and J lost 5; bases outside the gene matches: 7. Per the authors' pipeline: By means of reference gene primer amplification, nucleated cell counts were estimated. Clones were sequenced by immunoSEQ multiplex PCR, and TCRdb holds only the in-frame ones, with some missing. That table is the source of V, J and clone size, and D and trimming were worked out from the DNA. The data show 100,000 to 150,000 clones, approximately 85% seen once. The chain uses TRBV11-2 and TRBJ2-5; 8 nucleotides agree with TRBD1. This sequence was found in a man at least 80 years old with active or convalescent COVID-19. The sequenced sample was peripheral blood. The CDR3 loop is CASSLNPGGIETQYF. DNA of the CDR3: TGTGCCAGCAGCTTAAATCCAGGGGGCATCGAGACCCAGTACTTC.